These 19 T cell receptor beta chains originate from one sample sequenced in a study of CD8 T cells in Susac syndrome. With random hexamers, roughly 0.45 to 1 ug RNA was reverse transcribed. TCRdb re-derived calls from the immunoSEQ multiplex PCR reads in MiXCR, one entry per CDR3 protein. This table has around 150,000 distinct CDR3 sequences, roughly 94% appearing once. Sequencing input: CD8+ T cells from PBMCs. The receptor set was obtained from a human donor with Susac syndrome.

This chain uses TRBV20-1 with TRBJ2-7; D unclear. Per the germline V gene, CDR1 is DFQATT and CDR2 is SNEGSKA (reference sequence). The CDR3 is made up of 10 amino acids. Trimming took 3 bases from V and 6 from J, leaving 6 bases between them. The CDR3 nucleotides are TGCAGTGCTAGGGAAGTCGAGCAGTACTTC. Its translation is CSAREVEQYF.

The chain joins TRBV27 to TRBJ2-5, with D uncertain. From germline, CDR1 is MNHEY and CDR2 SMNVEV (reference sequence). CDR3 length: 15 residues. Trimming removed 6 bases at V and 2 bases at J, with 16 bases between. The CDR3 sequence: CASSLMGGPQETQYF. The CDR3 DNA sequence: TGTGCCAGCAGCTTGATGGGCGGACCTCAAGAGACCCAGTACTTC.

The V gene is TRBV12-3 or TRBV12-4, the J gene TRBJ2-3; D is unclear. The ends were cut back, 8 bases at V and 6 bases at J, with 18 bases in the middle. CDR3 length equals 14 residues. The CDR3 DNA reads as TGTGCCAGCGGTCTTCCCGTGGCCAACGATACGCAGTATTTT. Protein sequence: CASGLPVANDTQYF.

The V call is TRBV5-6, the J call TRBJ2-2, with D possibly TRBD1 on 6 matching bases. Germline V gene data show CDR1 as SGHDT and CDR2 as YYEEEE. The CDR3 totals 17 residues. The germline V and J ends were trimmed by 0 bases and 0 bases, with 12 bases remaining between them. The CDR3 reads CASSLARDTTNTGELFF. The CDR3 DNA follows: TGTGCCAGCAGCTTGGCCAGGGACACCACGAACACCGGGGAGCTGTTTTTT.

V gene TRBV12-3 or TRBV12-4 combines with J gene TRBJ2-1; D not resolved. Trimming left V 3 bases short and J 6 bases short, with 9 bases between. The CDR3 is 13 residues long. Written as DNA, the CDR3 is TGTGCCAGCAGTTTCGCCCAGCTCAATGAGCAGTTCTTC. It yields the protein CASSFAQLNEQFF.

This rearrangement joins TRBV30 to TRBJ2-7; 7 nucleotides match TRBD1. Per germline, CDR1 GTSNPN and CDR2 SVGIG (reference sequence). Losses at the gene ends were 4 bases for V and 3 bases for J; bases not matched to a gene: 6. This CDR3 comprises 13 residues. This chain's CDR3 is CAWNTGTDYEQYF. For the CDR3, the DNA is TGTGCCTGGAACACCGGGACAGACTACGAGCAGTACTTC.

This chain links TRBV25-1 with TRBJ1-2; D is perhaps TRBD1 (5 bases). The V gene lost 0 bases and the J gene lost 4 bases, with 18 bases spanning the gap. This CDR3 comprises 17 residues. Germline V gene lookup returns CDR1 MGHDK and CDR2 SYGVNS. The CDR3 loop is CASSEYFDSIKFYGYTF. The CDR3 nucleotides are TGTGCCAGCAGTGAATATTTCGACAGCATAAAATTCTATGGCTACACCTTC.

This chain uses TRBV9 with TRBJ2-4; 8 bases are shared with TRBD2. J was trimmed by 0 bases and V by 1 base; bases with no gene match: 3. This CDR3 is built from 16 residues. Germline CDR1 and CDR2: SGDLS and YYNGEE. This CDR3 is CASSVSGSGAKNIQYF. CDR3 DNA: TGTGCCAGCAGCGTAAGCGGGAGTGGAGCCAAAAACATTCAGTACTTC.

V gene TRBV12-3 or TRBV12-4 combines with J gene TRBJ2-1; 7 nucleotides line up with TRBD1. V was clipped by 3 bases and J by 2 bases; unmatched bases: 4. The CDR3 extends over 15 amino acids. CDR3 DNA: TGTGCCAGCAGTTTTAAGACAGGGACCTACAATGAGCAGTTCTTC. Encoded protein: CASSFKTGTYNEQFF.

This clonotype has only one observation. This sequence joins TRBV7-9 and TRBJ1-1; no definite D call. V gave up 4 bases and J gave up 8 bases, with 20 bases separating them. The CDR3 runs 15 residues. The germline gives CDR1 SEHNR, CDR2 FQNEAQ (reference sequence). CDR3 loop: CASSSPGTSGLEAFF. Written as DNA, the CDR3 is TGTGCCAGCAGCTCCCCAGGCACCTCGGGATTAGAAGCTTTCTTT.

V gene TRBV7-8 combines with J gene TRBJ1-5; D uncertain. The CDR3 spans 16 residues. Germline V lookup: CDR1 SGHVS, CDR2 FQNEAQ. The V and J ends lost 5 bases and 1 base respectively, with 15 bases between them. In nucleotides, the CDR3 is TGTGCCAGCAGCCCAGGTGGCAGATTAAGCAATCAGCCCCAGCATTTT. Translated, it gives CASSPGGRLSNQPQHF. The entire variable domain, with the rest obtained from reference TRBV7-8 and TRBJ1-5, is as follows: GAGVSQSPRYKVAKRGQDVALRCDPISGHVSLFWYQQALGQGPEFLTYFQNEAQLDKSGLPSDRFFAERPEGSVSTLKIQRTQQEDSAVYLCASSPGGRLSNQPQHFGDGTRLSIL.

This chain uses TRBV27 with TRBJ2-7, with 7 bases that match TRBD2. Germline CDR1 and CDR2: MNHEY and SMNVEV (reference sequence). CDR3 length: 14 residues. J lost 2 bases, V lost 2 bases, and 3 bases had no gene match. CDR3 in amino acids: CASSLAGVPYEQYF. The DNA for the CDR3 is TGTGCCAGCAGTTTAGCGGGGGTACCCTACGAGCAGTACTTC.

The V call is TRBV11-1, the J call TRBJ2-4; no definite D call. Trimming shortened V by 5 bases and J by 8 bases, and 10 bases separated the two germline ends. This CDR3 contains 12 residues. Germline CDR1 reads SGHAT; CDR2 reads FQDESV (reference sequence). This CDR3 is CASSPPADIQYF. The DNA of the CDR3 is TGTGCCAGCAGCCCCCCGGCGGACATTCAGTACTTC.

V usage is TRBV5-6 and J usage is TRBJ2-3; 10 bases match TRBD2. V lost 4 bases and J lost 4; bases outside the gene matches: 3. The germline CDR1 and CDR2 sequences are SGHDT and YYEEEE. The CDR3 is 14 residues long. The CDR3 region is CASSPGLAPDTQYF. CDR3 DNA: TGTGCCAGCAGCCCGGGACTAGCGCCAGATACGCAGTATTTT.

The gene calls are TRBV29-1 and TRBJ1-2; 9 bases are shared with TRBD1. The germline V gene encodes CDR1 SQVTM and CDR2 ANQGSEA. The CDR3 has 12 residues. The junction had 5 bases not matched to a gene; V was cut back by 6 bases and J by 6 bases. CDR3 loop: CSVLQGAHGYTF. CDR3 DNA: TGCAGCGTATTACAGGGGGCGCATGGCTACACCTTC.

The V call is TRBV4-1, the J call TRBJ2-7; D is possibly TRBD2 (5 bases). This CDR3 is built from 16 residues. V was trimmed by 3 bases and J by 0 bases, leaving 15 bases between them. Germline V gene sequence: CDR1 MGHRA, CDR2 YSYEKL. Here the CDR3 reads CASSHKPRTSSYEQYF. In DNA, the CDR3 is TGCGCCAGCAGCCACAAACCCCGAACTAGCTCCTACGAGCAGTACTTC.

This clonotype was detected only once. This chain uses TRBV12-3 or TRBV12-4 with TRBJ2-3; TRBD1 might be the D (6 bases). This CDR3 comprises 14 residues. Trimming removed 6 bases at V and 4 bases at J, with 14 bases between. CDR3 sequence reads: CASSPLGAADTQYF. In nucleotides, the CDR3 is TGTGCCAGCAGCCCCTTGGGGGCCGCAGATACGCAGTATTTT.

This clonotype appeared once. The CDR3 loop is CASSLFDRGGETQYF. In DNA, the CDR3 is TGTGCCAGCTCACTTTTCGATCGGGGCGGAGAGACCCAGTACTTC. V gene TRBV18 combines with J gene TRBJ2-5; the D gene could be TRBD1 or TRBD2 (5 bases each). There are 15 residues in the CDR3. Germline V gene data show CDR1 as KGHSH and CDR2 as LQKENI. Trimming removed 4 bases from V and 4 bases from J, with 16 bases in between.

The DNA of the CDR3 is TGTGCCAGCAGTCCTCGAAGGACAGACACTGAAGCTTTCTTT. It is translated as CASSPRRTDTEAFF. J is TRBJ1-1 and V is TRBV28; tentatively, D is TRBD1 (6 bases). The CDR3 consists of 14 residues. Trimming took off 5 bases at V and 3 bases at J, with 13 bases between the two ends. The germline V gene has CDR1 MDHEN and CDR2 SYDVKM.